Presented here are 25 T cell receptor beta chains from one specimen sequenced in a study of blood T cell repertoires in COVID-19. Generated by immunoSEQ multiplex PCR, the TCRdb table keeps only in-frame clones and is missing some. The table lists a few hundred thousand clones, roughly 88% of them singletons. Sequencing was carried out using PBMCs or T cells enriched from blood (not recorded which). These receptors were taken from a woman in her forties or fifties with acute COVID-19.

The DNA of the CDR3 is TGTGCCAGCAGTCCGTCAGGGGGCGTGGAGACCCAGTACTTC. Protein product: CASSPSGGVETQYF. The chain employs TRBV27 and TRBJ2-5, with 8 bases that match TRBD1. The V and J ends lost 5 bases and 5 bases, in that order; junction bases with no gene match: 7. Germline lookup yields CDR1 MNHEY and CDR2 SMNVEV (reference sequence). The length of the CDR3 is 14 residues.

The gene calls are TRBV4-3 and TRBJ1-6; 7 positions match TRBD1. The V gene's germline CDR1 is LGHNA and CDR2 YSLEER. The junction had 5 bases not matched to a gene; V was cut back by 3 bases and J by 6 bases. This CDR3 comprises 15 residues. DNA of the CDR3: TGCGCCAGCAGCCAGGCGACAGGGCGTAATTCACCCCTCCACTTT. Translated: CASSQATGRNSPLHF.

CDR3 sequence: CASRQGAENTEAFF. As DNA, the CDR3 is TGTGCCAGCAGACAGGGGGCTGAGAACACTGAAGCTTTCTTT. The V and J genes are TRBV2 and TRBJ1-1, with 9 bases lining up with TRBD1. Germline assignment: CDR1 SNHLY and CDR2 FYNNEI. With 6 bases clipped from V and 1 base from J, the junction kept 3 bases outside the gene matches. There are 14 residues in the CDR3.

In DNA, the CDR3 is TGTGCCAGCAGCTTAGACAGGGTATCCGGAAACACCATATATTTT. Protein: CASSLDRVSGNTIYF. The genes are TRBV13 and TRBJ1-3; D might be TRBD1 (6 bases). This CDR3 comprises 15 residues. Trimming took 1 base from V and 4 from J, leaving 11 bases between them. In germline, CDR1 is PRHDT, CDR2 FYEKMQ (reference sequence). Complete variable domain (other parts from reference TRBV13 and TRBJ1-3): AAGVIQSPRHLIKEKRETATLKCYPIPRHDTVYWYQQGPGQDPQFLISFYEKMQSDKGSIPDRFSAQQFSDYHSELNMSSLELGDSALYFCASSLDRVSGNTIYFGEGSWLTVV.

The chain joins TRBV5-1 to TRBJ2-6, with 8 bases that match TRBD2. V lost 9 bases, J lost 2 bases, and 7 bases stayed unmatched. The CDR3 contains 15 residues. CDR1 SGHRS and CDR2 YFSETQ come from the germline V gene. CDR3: CATTGGAPGANVLTF. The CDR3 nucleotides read TGCGCCACCACGGGGGGGGCCCCTGGGGCCAACGTCCTGACTTTC.

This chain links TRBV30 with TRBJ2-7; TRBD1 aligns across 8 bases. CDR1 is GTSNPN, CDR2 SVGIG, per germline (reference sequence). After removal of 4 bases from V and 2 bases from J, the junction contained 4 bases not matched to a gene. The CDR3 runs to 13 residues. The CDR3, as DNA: TGTGCCTGGAAAAGGGACAGGACCTACGAGCAGTACTTC. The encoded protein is CAWKRDRTYEQYF.

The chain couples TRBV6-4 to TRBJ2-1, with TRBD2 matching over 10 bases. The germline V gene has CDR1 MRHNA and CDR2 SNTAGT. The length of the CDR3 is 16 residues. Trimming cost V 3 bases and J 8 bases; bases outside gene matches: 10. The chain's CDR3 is CASSDNLAGELDEQFF. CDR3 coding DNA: TGTGCCAGCAGTGATAATCTAGCGGGAGAATTAGATGAGCAGTTCTTC.

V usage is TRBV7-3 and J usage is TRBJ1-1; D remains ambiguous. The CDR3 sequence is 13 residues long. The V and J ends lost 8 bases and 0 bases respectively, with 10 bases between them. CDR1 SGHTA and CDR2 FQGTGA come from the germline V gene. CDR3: CASGGSMNTEAFF. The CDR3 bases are TGTGCCAGCGGTGGCAGTATGAACACTGAAGCTTTCTTT.

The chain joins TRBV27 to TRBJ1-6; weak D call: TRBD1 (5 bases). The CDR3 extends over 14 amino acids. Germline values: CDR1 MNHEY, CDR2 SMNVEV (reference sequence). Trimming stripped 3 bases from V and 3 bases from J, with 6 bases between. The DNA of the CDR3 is TGTGCCAGCAGTTTCAGGGACTATAATTCACCCCTCCACTTT. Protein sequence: CASSFRDYNSPLHF.

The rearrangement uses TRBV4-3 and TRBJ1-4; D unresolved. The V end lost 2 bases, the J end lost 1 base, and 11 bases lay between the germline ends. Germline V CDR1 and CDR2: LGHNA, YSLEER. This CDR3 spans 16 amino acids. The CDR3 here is CASSQFAGRTNEKLFF. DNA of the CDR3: TGCGCCAGCAGCCAATTTGCGGGGAGAACTAATGAAAAACTGTTTTTT.

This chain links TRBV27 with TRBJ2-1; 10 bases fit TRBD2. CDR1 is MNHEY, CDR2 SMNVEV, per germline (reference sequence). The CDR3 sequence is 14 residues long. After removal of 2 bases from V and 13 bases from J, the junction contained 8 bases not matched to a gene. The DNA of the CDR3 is TGTGCCAGCAGTTTAGTAGCGGGAGGCGGGATTCAGTTCTTC. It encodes CASSLVAGGGIQFF.

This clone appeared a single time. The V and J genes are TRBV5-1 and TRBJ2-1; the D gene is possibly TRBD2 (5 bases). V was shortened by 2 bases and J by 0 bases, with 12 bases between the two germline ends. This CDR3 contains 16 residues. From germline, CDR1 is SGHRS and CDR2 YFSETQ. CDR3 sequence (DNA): TGCGCCAGCAGCTTTGTAGCGTTAAGCTCCTACAATGAGCAGTTCTTC. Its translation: CASSFVALSSYNEQFF.

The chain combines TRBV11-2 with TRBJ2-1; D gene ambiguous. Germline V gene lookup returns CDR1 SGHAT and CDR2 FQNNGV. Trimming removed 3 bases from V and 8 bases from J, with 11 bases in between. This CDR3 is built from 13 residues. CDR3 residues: CASSFGSTDEQFF. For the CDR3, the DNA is TGTGCCAGCAGCTTCGGGTCGACGGATGAGCAGTTCTTC.

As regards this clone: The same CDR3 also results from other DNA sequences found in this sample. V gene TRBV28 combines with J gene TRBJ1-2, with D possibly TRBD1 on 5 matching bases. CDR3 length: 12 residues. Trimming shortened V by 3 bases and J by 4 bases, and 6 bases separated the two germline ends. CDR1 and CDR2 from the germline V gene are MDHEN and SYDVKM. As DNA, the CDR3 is TGTGCCAGCAGTTTCGGGGGCTATGGCTACACCTTC. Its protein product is CASSFGGYGYTF.

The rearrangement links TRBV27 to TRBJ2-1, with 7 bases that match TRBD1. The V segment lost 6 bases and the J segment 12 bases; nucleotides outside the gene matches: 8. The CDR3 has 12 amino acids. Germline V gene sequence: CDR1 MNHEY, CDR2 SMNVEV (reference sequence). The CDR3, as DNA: TGTGCCAGCAGCTCGACAGGGTTTTGGCAGTTCTTC. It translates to CASSSTGFWQFF.

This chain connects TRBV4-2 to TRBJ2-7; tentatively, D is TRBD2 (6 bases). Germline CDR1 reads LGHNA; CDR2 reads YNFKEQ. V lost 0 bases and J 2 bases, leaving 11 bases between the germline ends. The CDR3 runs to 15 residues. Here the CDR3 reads CASSQDGASAYEQYF. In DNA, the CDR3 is TGTGCCAGCAGCCAAGATGGGGCTAGCGCCTACGAGCAGTACTTC.

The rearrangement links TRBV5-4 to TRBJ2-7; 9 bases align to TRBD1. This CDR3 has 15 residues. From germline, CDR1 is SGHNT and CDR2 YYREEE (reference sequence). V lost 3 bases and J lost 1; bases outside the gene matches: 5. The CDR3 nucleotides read TGTGCCAGCAGCTCGGACAGGGGCTCATCCTACGAGCAGTACTTC. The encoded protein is CASSSDRGSSYEQYF.

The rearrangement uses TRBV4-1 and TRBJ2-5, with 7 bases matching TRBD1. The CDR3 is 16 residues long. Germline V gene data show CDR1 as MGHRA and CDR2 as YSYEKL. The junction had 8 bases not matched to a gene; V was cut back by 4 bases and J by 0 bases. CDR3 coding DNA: TGCGCCAGCAGCCGCCCGGGACAGAAGTACCAAGAGACCCAGTACTTC. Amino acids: CASSRPGQKYQETQYF.

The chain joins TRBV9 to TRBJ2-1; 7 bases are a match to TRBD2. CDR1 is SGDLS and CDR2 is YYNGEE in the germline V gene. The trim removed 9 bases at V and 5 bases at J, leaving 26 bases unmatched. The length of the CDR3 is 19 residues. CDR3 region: CANEGSLFNGRPDNNEQFF. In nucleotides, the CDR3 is TGTGCCAACGAGGGTTCTCTCTTTAACGGGAGGCCAGACAACAATGAGCAGTTCTTC.

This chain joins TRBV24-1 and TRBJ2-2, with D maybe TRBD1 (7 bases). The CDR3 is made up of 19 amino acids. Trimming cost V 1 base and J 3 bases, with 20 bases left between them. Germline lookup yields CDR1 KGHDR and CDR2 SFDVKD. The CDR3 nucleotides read TGTGCCACCAGTGATTTTTTTGGGGGGACAGAAAGGGACACCGGGGAGCTGTTTTTT. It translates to CATSDFFGGTERDTGELFF.

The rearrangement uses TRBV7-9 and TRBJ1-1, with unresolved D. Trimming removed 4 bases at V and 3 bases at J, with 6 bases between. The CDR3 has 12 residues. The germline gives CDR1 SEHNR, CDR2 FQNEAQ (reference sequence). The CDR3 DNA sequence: TGTGCCAGCAGCTACGGGGACACTGAAGCTTTCTTT. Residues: CASSYGDTEAFF.

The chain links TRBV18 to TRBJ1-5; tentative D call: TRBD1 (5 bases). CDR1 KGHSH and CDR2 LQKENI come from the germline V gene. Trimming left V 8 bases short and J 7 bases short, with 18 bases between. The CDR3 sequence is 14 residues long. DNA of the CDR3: TGTGCCAGCGTCAGGGCCGCGGCGCAGCAGCCCCAGCATTTT. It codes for CASVRAAAQQPQHF.

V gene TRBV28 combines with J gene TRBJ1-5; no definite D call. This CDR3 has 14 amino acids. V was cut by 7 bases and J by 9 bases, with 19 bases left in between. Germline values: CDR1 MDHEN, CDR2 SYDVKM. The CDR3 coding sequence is TGTGCCAGCACCGTCAACGTCGACTTCGGGCCCCAGCATTTT. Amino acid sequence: CASTVNVDFGPQHF. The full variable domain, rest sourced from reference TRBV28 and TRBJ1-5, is DVKVTQSSRYLVKRTGEKVFLECVQDMDHENMFWYRQDPGLGLRLIYFSYDVKMKEKGDIPEGYSVSREKKERFSLILESASTNQTSMYLCASTVNVDFGPQHFGDGTRLSIL.

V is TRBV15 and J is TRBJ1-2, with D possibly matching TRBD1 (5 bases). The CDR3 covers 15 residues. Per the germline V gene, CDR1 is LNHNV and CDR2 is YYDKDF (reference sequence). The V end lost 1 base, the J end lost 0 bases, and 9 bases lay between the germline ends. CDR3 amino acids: CATSRVGGPNYGYTF. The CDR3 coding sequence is TGTGCCACCAGCAGAGTGGGGGGTCCTAACTATGGCTACACCTTC. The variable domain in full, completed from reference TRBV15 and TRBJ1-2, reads DAMVIQNPRYQVTQFGKPVTLSCSQTLNHNVMYWYQQKSSQAPKLLFHYYDKDFNNEADTPDNFQSRRPNTSFCFLDIRSPGLGDTAMYLCATSRVGGPNYGYTFGSGTRLTVV.

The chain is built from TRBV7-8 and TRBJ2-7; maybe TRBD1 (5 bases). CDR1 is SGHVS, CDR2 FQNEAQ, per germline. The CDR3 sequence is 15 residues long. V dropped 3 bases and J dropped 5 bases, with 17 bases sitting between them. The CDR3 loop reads CASSFHRGSPDEQYF. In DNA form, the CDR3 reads TGTGCCAGCAGCTTCCATAGGGGCTCCCCCGACGAGCAGTACTTC.